The source of this T cell receptor (beta chain) is a study of T-cell reconstitution after alpha-beta-depleted transplantation in children. Study results and caveats: Several hundred graft clones that had expanded were reportedly the source of alpha-beta T cells about two months after transplant. By one year post-transplant, T-cell counts and diversity largely arose from T cells that were newly produced. High day-60 TCRbeta diversity in some patients came from surviving recipient T cells and thymic progenitors.

Germline V gene sequence: CDR1 MDHEN, CDR2 SYDVKM. V shed 3 bases and J shed 6 bases, with 11 bases lying between them. The CDR3 is made up of 14 amino acids. Comment on this clonotype: Its antigen is unidentified.

The authors prepared the TCRbeta library with unique molecular identifiers. TCRdb ran MiXCR on the PCR reads and lists one entry per CDR3 protein. The profile covers about 400,000 distinct CDR3 sequences, with roughly 17% appearing a single time and 29% taken by the ten largest. The clonotype comes from a boy under two years old who had a stem cell transplant for Wiskott-Aldrich syndrome, so the T cells may come from the graft donor. Source: PBMCs, mostly from graft donor cells, taken 360 days after TCRalphabeta/CD19-depleted stem cell transplant. V gene TRBV28 combines with J gene TRBJ1-4, with no clear D. The CDR3 region is CASSFVTFDEKLFF. DNA of the CDR3: TGTGCCAGCAGTTTTGTTACATTTGATGAAAAACTGTTTTTT.